The clone carrying this TCR beta chain was seen only once. Antigen specificity is unknown. The assay was immunoSEQ multiplex PCR, and TCRdb's table has in-frame clones only and misses some. The sample carries roughly 93,000 clones, just under 95% recorded once. The data were obtained in a study of graft-versus-host responses after intestinal transplantation. Study overall: As for transplant type, recipients had multivisceral, liver-intestinal, or isolated intestinal grafts. Tacrolimus plus steroids were given to all recipients for roughly 3 years, preceded by anti-thymocyte globulin induction. Study-wide results and caveats: Patients who carried graft-donor T cell macrochimerism also had high graft-versus-host to host-versus-graft clonal ratios in their allografts. Peak circulating GvH clone levels tracked with early post-transplant HvG declines.

The CDR3 spans 15 residues. Germline V gives CDR1 MRHNA, CDR2 SNTAGT. V was shortened by 5 bases and J by 1 base, with 12 bases between the two germline ends. This clonotype was sampled from a human donor who received an intestinal transplant. This sequence joins TRBV6-4 and TRBJ2-1, with D possibly TRBD2 on 5 matching bases. Sequenced material: unstimulated CD8+ T cells sorted from spleen or lymph node cells, taken before intestinal transplant. CDR3 region: CASSMDSSSYNEQFF. Here the CDR3 DNA reads TGTGCCAGCAGTATGGACTCTTCTTCCTACAATGAGCAGTTCTTC.